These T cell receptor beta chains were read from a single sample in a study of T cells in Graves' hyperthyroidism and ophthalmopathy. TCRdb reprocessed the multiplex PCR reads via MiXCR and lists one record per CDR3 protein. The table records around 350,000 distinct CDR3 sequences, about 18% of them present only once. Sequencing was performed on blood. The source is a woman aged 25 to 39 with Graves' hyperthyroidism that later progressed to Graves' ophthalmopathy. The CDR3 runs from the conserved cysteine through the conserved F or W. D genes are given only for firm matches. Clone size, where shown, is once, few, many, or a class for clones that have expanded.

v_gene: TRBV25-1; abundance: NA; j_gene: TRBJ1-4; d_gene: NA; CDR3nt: TGTGCCAGCAGTGATCTACAGGGAGAGGAAAAACTGTTTTTT; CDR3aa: CASSDLQGEEKLFF
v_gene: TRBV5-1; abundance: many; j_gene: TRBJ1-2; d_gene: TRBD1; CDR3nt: TGCGCCAGCAGCGCAAGGACAGGGGCATGGGGCTATGGCTACACCTTC; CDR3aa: CASSARTGAWGYGYTF
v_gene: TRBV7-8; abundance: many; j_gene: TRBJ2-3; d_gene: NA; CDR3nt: TGTGCCAGCAGCTTCAGAACAGGATTTAGCACAGATACGCAGTATTTT; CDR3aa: CASSFRTGFSTDTQYF
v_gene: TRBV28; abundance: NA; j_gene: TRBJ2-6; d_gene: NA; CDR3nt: TGTGCCAGCAGTTTAGGGTTCTCTGGGGCCAACGTCCTGACTTTC; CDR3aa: CASSLGFSGANVLTF
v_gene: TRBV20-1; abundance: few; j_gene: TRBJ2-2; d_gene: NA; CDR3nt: TGCAGTGCTAGCGTTCTCCCTAGCGTGGGTTACCTGAACACCGGGGAGCTGTTTTTT; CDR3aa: CSASVLPSVGYLNTGELFF
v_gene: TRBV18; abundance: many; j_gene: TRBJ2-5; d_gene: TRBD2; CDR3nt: TGTGCCAGCTCACCCACGGGGGGCCAAGAGACCCAGTACTTC; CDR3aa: CASSPTGGQETQYF
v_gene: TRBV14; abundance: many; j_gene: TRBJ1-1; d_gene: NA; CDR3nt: TGTGCCAGCAGCCAAGAGTTCTGGACGGAAGCTTTCTTT; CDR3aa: CASSQEFWTEAFF
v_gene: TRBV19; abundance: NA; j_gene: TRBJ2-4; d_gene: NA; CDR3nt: TGTGCCAGTGGCCAGGAACGGAACATTCAGTACTTC; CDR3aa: CASGQERNIQYF
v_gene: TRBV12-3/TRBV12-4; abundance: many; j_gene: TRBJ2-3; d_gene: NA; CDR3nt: TGTGCCAGCAGTTTAGGATTCGCGTACACAGATACGCAGTATTTT; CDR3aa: CASSLGFAYTDTQYF
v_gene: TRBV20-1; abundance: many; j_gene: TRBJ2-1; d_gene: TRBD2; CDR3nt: TGCAGTGCTAGCTCGGGACTAGCGGAAGAGATCGATGAGCAGTTCTTC; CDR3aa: CSASSGLAEEIDEQFF
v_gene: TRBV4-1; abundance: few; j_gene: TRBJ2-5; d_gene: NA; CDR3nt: TGCGCCAGCAGCCAAGACAGGGGTGGTGGAGGGACCCAGTACTTC; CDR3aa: CASSQDRGGGGTQYF
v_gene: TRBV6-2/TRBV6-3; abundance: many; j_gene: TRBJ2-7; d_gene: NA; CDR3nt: TGTGCCAGCAGCCTCGACACGGCATACTCCTACGAGCAGTACTTC; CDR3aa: CASSLDTAYSYEQYF
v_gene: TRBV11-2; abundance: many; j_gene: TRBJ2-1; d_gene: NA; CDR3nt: TGTGCCAGCAACGCTGTGAATCGGGCCGACAATGAGCAGTTCTTC; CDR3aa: CASNAVNRADNEQFF
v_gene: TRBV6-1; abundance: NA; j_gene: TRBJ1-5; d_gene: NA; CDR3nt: TGTGCCAGCAGTCCTGGTTGGGCGACCCAGCCCCAGCATTTT; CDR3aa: CASSPGWATQPQHF
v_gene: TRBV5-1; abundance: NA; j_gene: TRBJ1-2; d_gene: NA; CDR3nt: TGCACCAGCAGCTTGGTCGGGCGGGCGGCTAACTATGGCTACACCTTC; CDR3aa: CTSSLVGRAANYGYTF